The present T cell receptor beta chain was sequenced within a study of cytomegalovirus exposure and HLA in healthy donors. The PCR contained 60 Vbeta and 13 Jbeta primers. Assay: immunoSEQ multiplex PCR; the TCRdb copy retains only in-frame clones and omits some. The profile shows 110,000 or so clones, approximately 80% of them singletons. Germline CDR1 and CDR2: SGHRS and YFSETQ. CDR3 size: 15 residues. V was cut by 3 bases and J by 0 bases, with 7 bases left in between. This TCR came from a middle-aged woman in good health and CMV-seropositive. This chain joins TRBV5-1 and TRBJ1-6; possible D gene TRBD1, 6 bases. The sample taken for sequencing was PBMCs. CDR3 DNA sequence: TGCGCCAGCAGCTACAGGGACTCCTATAATTCACCCCTCCACTTT. As protein: CASSYRDSYNSPLHF.